The 18 T cell receptor beta chains presented below share a single source sample, sequenced in a study of glioma-infiltrating T cells after dendritic cell vaccination. Method: immunoSEQ multiplex PCR; TCRdb's copy keeps in-frame clones and lacks some. The profile shows over 90,000 clones, more than 70% of them singletons. The sequencing here drew on blood, taken before dendritic cell vaccination. These receptors all come from a human donor with glioblastoma.

The DNA of the CDR3 is TGTGCCAGCAGTACAGCAGGGGAGCTGTTTTTT. It encodes CASSTAGELFF. The rearrangement joins TRBV27 to TRBJ2-2, with D uncertain. The ends were cut back, 5 bases at V and 8 bases at J, with 6 bases in the middle. Germline V gives CDR1 MNHEY, CDR2 SMNVEV (reference sequence). This CDR3 has 11 amino acids.

V is TRBV9 and J is TRBJ2-2, with 7 bases identical to TRBD2. CDR1 and CDR2 from the germline V gene are SGDLS and YYNGEE. Trimming at V came to 0 bases and at J to 3 bases, leaving 8 bases not matched to a gene. The CDR3 spans 17 residues. As DNA, the CDR3 is TGTGCCAGCAGCGTAGGTCGGCTAGCGGCATACACCGGGGAGCTGTTTTTT. Protein: CASSVGRLAAYTGELFF.

This chain links TRBV6-1 with TRBJ1-1, with D possibly matching TRBD1 (5 bases). V gave up 6 bases and J gave up 6 bases, with 11 bases separating them. Germline-derived CDR1 and CDR2 are MNHNS and SASEGT. The CDR3 spans 12 residues. The CDR3 DNA follows: TGTGCCAGCAGCGGGGGTCGGGCTGAAGCTTTCTTT. Translated: CASSGGRAEAFF.

The V and J genes are TRBV6-5 and TRBJ2-5, with D unresolved. The CDR3 is 11 amino acids. CDR1 MNHEY and CDR2 SVGAGI come from the germline V gene. The V end was cut by 3 bases, the J end by 6 bases, with 5 bases between. DNA for the CDR3: TGTGCCAGCAGTTATGGGCAGACCCAGTACTTC. The encoded protein is CASSYGQTQYF.

This clone is a singleton in its sample. This chain uses TRBV29-1 with TRBJ2-5, with D possibly matching TRBD1 (5 bases). CDR3 length: 14 residues. Trimming cost V 4 bases and J 5 bases, with 17 bases left between them. CDR1 and CDR2 (germline): SQVTM, ANQGSEA. CDR3 coding DNA: TGCAGCGTTGTGGGCAGGGTTTGGCGGGAGACCCAGTACTTC. Translating gives CSVVGRVWRETQYF.

The rearrangement uses TRBV28 and TRBJ2-5, with TRBD1 identical over 8 bases. Germline V lookup: CDR1 MDHEN, CDR2 SYDVKM. With 6 bases clipped from V and 5 bases from J, the junction kept 11 bases outside the gene matches. The CDR3 loop spans 15 amino acids. The CDR3 sequence: CASSLLAGGAETQYF. The DNA for the CDR3 is TGTGCCAGCAGCCTCCTCGCAGGGGGCGCGGAGACCCAGTACTTC.

The chain recombines TRBV7-9 with TRBJ1-3, with D hard to call. Germline CDR1 reads SEHNR; CDR2 reads FQNEAQ (reference sequence). The CDR3 spans 13 residues. Trimming took 0 bases from V and 9 from J, leaving 9 bases between them. The CDR3 bases are TGTGCCAGCAGCTTAGCCGGGGTCGGCACCATATATTTT. This translates into CASSLAGVGTIYF.

This clone is a singleton in its sample. The J gene is TRBJ2-3, the V gene TRBV6-6; a weak D match, TRBD2 (6 bases). This CDR3 has 15 residues. Trimming left V 6 bases short and J 1 base short, with 14 bases between. Germline V lookup: CDR1 MNHNY, CDR2 SVGAGI (reference sequence). CDR3 in DNA: TGTGCCAGCAGGGACTATTCTGAGGGCACAGATACGCAGTATTTT. Its translation: CASRDYSEGTDTQYF.

The chain is built from TRBV19 and TRBJ2-7; a possible D gene is TRBD2 (6 bases). The CDR3 has 15 amino acids. In germline, CDR1 is LNHDA, CDR2 SQIVND (reference sequence). V shed 7 bases and J shed 3 bases, with 19 bases lying between them. This CDR3 reads CASMGGWPPHYEQYF. The CDR3 DNA follows: TGTGCCAGTATGGGGGGATGGCCCCCCCACTACGAGCAGTACTTC.

CDR3 coding DNA: TGTGCCAGCAGCTTAGAGGGACTAGGGCACAATGAGCAGTTCTTC. It codes for CASSLEGLGHNEQFF. The rearrangement joins TRBV5-6 to TRBJ2-1, with 8 bases lining up with TRBD2. CDR1 SGHDT and CDR2 YYEEEE come from the germline V gene. J lost 5 bases, V lost 2 bases, and 6 bases had no gene match. The CDR3 runs 15 residues.

The gene calls are TRBV2 and TRBJ2-7, with 9 bases lining up with TRBD1. The CDR3 sequence is 13 residues long. The V gene's germline CDR1 is SNHLY and CDR2 FYNNEI. The V gene end was trimmed by 6 bases and the J gene end by 3 bases; junction bases not matched to a gene: 3. The CDR3 DNA is TGTGCCAGCAGACCGGGACAGGGCTACGAGCAGTACTTC. This codes for CASRPGQGYEQYF.

The chain couples TRBV27 to TRBJ2-1; D possibly corresponds to TRBD1 (6 bases). V was pared by 6 bases and J by 0 bases, with 18 bases between. The CDR3 is made up of 17 amino acids. Germline V CDR1 and CDR2: MNHEY, SMNVEV (reference sequence). The CDR3 here is CASRDPGNRDSYNEQFF. CDR3 sequence (DNA): TGTGCCAGCAGAGACCCGGGCAACAGGGACTCCTACAATGAGCAGTTCTTC.

The J gene is TRBJ2-4, the V gene TRBV5-4; tentative D call: TRBD1 (5 bases). This CDR3 spans 14 amino acids. V was clipped by 0 bases and J by 1 base, with 5 bases between them. CDR1 SGHNT and CDR2 YYREEE come from the germline V gene (reference sequence). The CDR3 DNA is TGTGCCAGCAGCTTGGCAGGGGCCAAAAACATTCAGTACTTC. Protein sequence: CASSLAGAKNIQYF.

Only one count was recorded for this clone. This chain connects TRBV4-1 to TRBJ2-7, with 8 positions matching TRBD2. The germline V gene has CDR1 MGHRA and CDR2 YSYEKL. The trim removed 4 bases at V and 5 bases at J, leaving 13 bases unmatched. The CDR3 is 16 amino acids. The CDR3 loop is CASSPPPGLAPNEQYF. CDR3 coding DNA: TGCGCCAGCAGCCCACCCCCCGGACTAGCACCCAACGAGCAGTACTTC.

The V call is TRBV7-8, the J call TRBJ2-7; 7 bases agree with TRBD1. Per germline, CDR1 SGHVS and CDR2 FQNEAQ. V gave up 3 bases and J gave up 1 base; unmatched junction bases: 12. The length of the CDR3 is 17 residues. The CDR3 sequence: CASSFFPEQGRSYEQYF. CDR3 sequence (DNA): TGTGCCAGCAGCTTTTTTCCCGAACAGGGGCGTTCCTACGAGCAGTACTTC. The full variable domain, its missing parts supplied by reference TRBV7-8 and TRBJ2-7, is GAGVSQSPRYKVAKRGQDVALRCDPISGHVSLFWYQQALGQGPEFLTYFQNEAQLDKSGLPSDRFFAERPEGSVSTLKIQRTQQEDSAVYLCASSFFPEQGRSYEQYFGPGTRLTVT.

The chain carries TRBV7-2 and TRBJ2-3; 7 nucleotides align to TRBD2. The CDR3 runs to 16 residues. Per the germline V gene, CDR1 is SGHTA and CDR2 is FQGNSA. The V gene end was trimmed by 3 bases and the J gene end by 0 bases; junction bases not matched to a gene: 6. Here the CDR3 reads CASSLGGAASTDTQYF. As DNA, the CDR3 is TGTGCCAGCAGCTTGGGAGGGGCGGCTAGCACAGATACGCAGTATTTT.

This chain uses TRBV7-2 with TRBJ1-2; D is unclear. V was cut by 5 bases and J by 6 bases, with 22 bases left in between. Looked up from germline, CDR1 is SGHTA and CDR2 is FQGNSA. This CDR3 is built from 16 residues. The CDR3 sequence is CASSPKANTAEDGYTF. The DNA of the CDR3 is TGTGCCAGCAGCCCCAAGGCTAACACGGCAGAGGATGGCTACACCTTC.

The chain carries TRBV9 and TRBJ1-1; no clear D. Trimming cost V 1 base and J 0 bases, with 7 bases left between them. There are 14 residues in the CDR3. Looked up from germline, CDR1 is SGDLS and CDR2 is YYNGEE. The CDR3 DNA is TGTGCCAGCAGCGTATCCCGTATGAACACTGAAGCTTTCTTT. This translates into CASSVSRMNTEAFF.